The 11 T cell receptor beta chains reported below all come from one sample, sequenced in a study of cytomegalovirus exposure and HLA in healthy donors. Both 60 Vbeta primers and 13 Jbeta primers went into the PCR. Assay: immunoSEQ multiplex PCR; the TCRdb copy retains only in-frame clones and omits some. The sample consists of more than 110,000 clones, about 10% of them appearing once. The sample consisted of PBMCs. These receptor sequences come from a man aged 45-65 years in good health and CMV-seronegative.

This clone has more than one count but fewer than ten. The V call is TRBV6-4, the J call TRBJ2-3; D might be TRBD2 (7 bases). There are 13 residues in the CDR3. In germline, CDR1 is MRHNA, CDR2 SNTAGT. V lost 10 bases to trimming and J lost 5 bases, with 16 bases between them. Written as DNA, the CDR3 is TGTGCCACCAAGGCGGGGGCAAGAGATACGCAGTATTTT. It codes for CATKAGARDTQYF.

The chain recombines TRBV5-1 with TRBJ2-3; TRBD2 agrees at 7 bases. Trimming took 2 bases from V and 5 from J; bases not matched to a gene: 5. Germline-derived CDR1 and CDR2 are SGHRS and YFSETQ. The CDR3 covers 14 residues. The CDR3 nucleotides read TGCGCCAGCAGCTTTGGACGGGAGGTAGATACGCAGTATTTT. Translation: CASSFGREVDTQYF.

This clone was seen once. This chain links TRBV7-9 with TRBJ2-3; a possible D gene is TRBD1 (6 bases). The germline gives CDR1 SEHNR, CDR2 FQNEAQ (reference sequence). This CDR3 region has 14 residues. V was pared by 2 bases and J by 5 bases, with 11 bases between. In nucleotides, the CDR3 is TGTGCCAGCAGCTTAAACGACAGGAGAGATACGCAGTATTTT. Translating it yields CASSLNDRRDTQYF.

V and J are TRBV30 and TRBJ2-3; D is perhaps TRBD1 (5 bases). The CDR3 contains 14 residues. Trimming took off 0 bases at V and 4 bases at J, with 11 bases between the two ends. Per germline, CDR1 GTSNPN and CDR2 SVGIG (reference sequence). CDR3 region: CAWSVGRVSDTQYF. DNA of the CDR3: TGTGCCTGGAGTGTAGGCAGGGTCTCAGATACGCAGTATTTT.

The sample holds a few counts of this clone. V gene TRBV7-3 combines with J gene TRBJ2-5; D might be TRBD2 (5 bases). There are 13 residues in the CDR3. Trimming removed 5 bases from V and 4 bases from J, with 11 bases in between. In germline, CDR1 is SGHTA, CDR2 FQGTGA. CDR3 sequence: CASSPIGGETQYF. CDR3 sequence (DNA): TGTGCCAGCAGCCCGATAGGAGGAGAGACCCAGTACTTC.

This chain connects TRBV2 to TRBJ2-1, with a possible D match to TRBD2 (5 bases). The CDR3 extends over 13 amino acids. Germline assignment: CDR1 SNHLY and CDR2 FYNNEI. The V end lost 11 bases, the J end lost 8 bases, and 19 bases lay between the germline ends. The CDR3 sequence: CAPSYEGFDEQFF. CDR3 DNA: TGTGCCCCCTCCTACGAGGGTTTCGATGAGCAGTTCTTC.

This clone was seen more than once but under ten times. The rearrangement uses TRBV7-2 and TRBJ1-6; D gene unclear. The CDR3 spans 15 residues. Trimming took 1 base from V and 6 from J, leaving 10 bases between them. In germline, CDR1 is SGHTA, CDR2 FQGNSA. CDR3 sequence: CASSLESHPNSPLHF. CDR3 DNA sequence: TGTGCCAGCAGCTTAGAGAGTCACCCTAATTCACCCCTCCACTTT.

This clone was counted only a few times. This chain joins TRBV2 and TRBJ1-4, with D perhaps TRBD1 (5 bases). V shed 6 bases and J shed 5 bases, with 13 bases lying between them. The CDR3 loop spans 14 amino acids. The germline gives CDR1 SNHLY, CDR2 FYNNEI. CDR3 amino acids: CASSQGQLNEKLFF. Written as DNA, the CDR3 is TGTGCCAGCAGCCAGGGTCAGCTGAATGAAAAACTGTTTTTT.

This clone was detected a few times. The CDR3, as DNA: TGTGCCAGCAGTTTCACCGGGGCCTACGAGCAGTACTTC. Its translation: CASSFTGAYEQYF. V gene TRBV27 combines with J gene TRBJ2-7; possibly TRBD2 for D (5 bases). The V end was cut by 3 bases, the J end by 2 bases, with 8 bases between. The germline gives CDR1 MNHEY, CDR2 SMNVEV (reference sequence). CDR3 length: 13 amino acids.

This clone was seen only a few times. V gene TRBV19 combines with J gene TRBJ2-1; D is undetermined. From germline, CDR1 is LNHDA and CDR2 SQIVND (reference sequence). V gave up 6 bases and J gave up 8 bases, with 14 bases separating them. The CDR3 is 13 residues long. The CDR3: CASRSDTFDEQFF. In DNA form, the CDR3 reads TGTGCCAGTAGATCCGACACCTTCGATGAGCAGTTCTTC.

This chain uses TRBV18 with TRBJ2-1; maybe TRBD2 (6 bases). Looked up from germline, CDR1 is KGHSH and CDR2 is LQKENI. V was shortened by 5 bases and J by 1 base, with 12 bases between the two germline ends. The length of the CDR3 is 15 residues. CDR3 nucleotide sequence: TGTGCCAGCTCATCGGGACTCCCATCCTACAATGAGCAGTTCTTC. Its protein is CASSSGLPSYNEQFF.